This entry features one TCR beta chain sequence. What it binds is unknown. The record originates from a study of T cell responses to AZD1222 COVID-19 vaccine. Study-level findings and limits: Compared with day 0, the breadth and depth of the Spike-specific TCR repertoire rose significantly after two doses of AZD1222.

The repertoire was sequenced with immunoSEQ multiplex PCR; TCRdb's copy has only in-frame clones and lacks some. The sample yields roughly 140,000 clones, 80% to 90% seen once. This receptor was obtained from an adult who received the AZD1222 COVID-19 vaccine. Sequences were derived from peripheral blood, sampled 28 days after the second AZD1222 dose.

This CDR3 is CASSRLTRLDEQFF. CDR3 nucleotide sequence: TGTGCCAGCAGCCGACTGACTAGACTTGATGAGCAGTTCTTC. The chain employs TRBV9 and TRBJ2-1; D is possibly TRBD2 (6 bases). The CDR3 is made up of 14 amino acids. The V gene lost 4 bases and the J gene lost 8 bases, with 16 bases spanning the gap. Germline V gives CDR1 SGDLS, CDR2 YYNGEE. Drawing the rest from reference TRBV9 and TRBJ2-1, the complete variable domain is DSGVTQTPKHLITATGQRVTLRCSPRSGDLSVYWYQQSLDQGLQFLIQYYNGEERAKGNILERFSAQQFPDLHSELNLSSLELGDSALYFCASSRLTRLDEQFFGPGTRLTVL.